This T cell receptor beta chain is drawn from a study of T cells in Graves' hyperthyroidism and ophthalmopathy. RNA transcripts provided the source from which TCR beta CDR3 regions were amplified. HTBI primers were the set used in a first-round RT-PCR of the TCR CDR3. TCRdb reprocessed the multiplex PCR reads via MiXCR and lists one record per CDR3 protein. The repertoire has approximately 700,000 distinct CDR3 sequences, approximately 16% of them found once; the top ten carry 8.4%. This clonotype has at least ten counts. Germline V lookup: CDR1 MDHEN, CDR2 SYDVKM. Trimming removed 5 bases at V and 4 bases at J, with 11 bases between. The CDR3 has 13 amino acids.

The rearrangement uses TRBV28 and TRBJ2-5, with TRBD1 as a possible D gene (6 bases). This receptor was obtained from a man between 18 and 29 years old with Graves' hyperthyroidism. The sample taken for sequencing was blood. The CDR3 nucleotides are TGTGCCAGCAGTCAGGGGCTAACAGAGACCCAGTACTTC. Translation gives CASSQGLTETQYF.